These 13 T cell receptor beta chains were all obtained from the same sample, sequenced in a study of cytomegalovirus exposure and HLA in healthy donors. Both 60 Vbeta primers and 13 Jbeta primers went into the PCR. The assay was immunoSEQ multiplex PCR, and TCRdb's table has in-frame clones only and misses some. This table has about 120,000 clones, over 70% appearing once. The specimen sequenced was PBMCs. The receptors originated from a woman in her thirties or forties in good health and CMV-seropositive.

V and J are TRBV19 and TRBJ1-2; D remains unclear. V lost 3 bases to trimming and J lost 6 bases, with 17 bases between them. Germline V gene data show CDR1 as LNHDA and CDR2 as SQIVND (reference sequence). The CDR3 spans 15 residues. DNA of the CDR3: TGTGCCAGTAGTATTCTTCACACCCTTCAGGATGGCTACACCTTC. Its translation is CASSILHTLQDGYTF. Complete variable domain (other parts from reference TRBV19 and TRBJ1-2): DGGITQSPKYLFRKEGQNVTLSCEQNLNHDAMYWYRQDPGQGLRLIYYSQIVNDFQKGDIAEGYSVSREKKESFPLTVTSAQKNPTAFYLCASSILHTLQDGYTFGSGTRLTVV.

This chain connects TRBV19 to TRBJ2-3; 9 positions agree with TRBD2. Germline assignment: CDR1 LNHDA and CDR2 SQIVND (reference sequence). V shed 3 bases and J 2 bases; nucleotides not matched to a gene: 12. The CDR3 runs to 18 residues. DNA of the CDR3: TGTGCCAGTAGTATTAGTAGGTTCGGGACTAGCTACACAGATACGCAGTATTTT. Amino acid sequence: CASSISRFGTSYTDTQYF.

This chain joins TRBV5-4 and TRBJ2-3; 11 positions match TRBD2. V trimming: 4 bases; J trimming: 6 bases; junction bases outside the gene matches: 10. The CDR3 is 16 amino acids. Germline V gene lookup returns CDR1 SGHNT and CDR2 YYREEE (reference sequence). The CDR3: CASSGITSGSLDTQYF. The CDR3 DNA follows: TGTGCCAGCAGCGGGATTACTAGCGGGAGTTTGGATACGCAGTATTTT.

This chain joins TRBV5-1 and TRBJ2-1, with 7 nucleotides matching TRBD2. The CDR3 consists of 15 residues. V was clipped by 7 bases and J by 8 bases; unmatched bases: 15. Germline V gene lookup returns CDR1 SGHRS and CDR2 YFSETQ. CDR3 loop: CASGGPGLPTDEQFF. The DNA for the CDR3 is TGCGCCAGCGGAGGCCCGGGACTACCTACGGATGAGCAGTTCTTC.

The rearrangement joins TRBV28 to TRBJ1-3; no reliable D call. CDR1 MDHEN and CDR2 SYDVKM come from the germline V gene. V was pared by 8 bases and J by 7 bases, with 6 bases between. CDR3 length: 10 amino acids. The CDR3 spells CASLRNTIYF. CDR3 in DNA: TGTGCCAGCCTCCGGAACACCATATATTTT.

The rearrangement links TRBV27 to TRBJ2-1; TRBD2 agrees at 8 bases. The CDR3 is 15 residues long. Trimming took 3 bases from V and 9 from J; bases not matched to a gene: 10. From germline, CDR1 is MNHEY and CDR2 SMNVEV (reference sequence). The CDR3 DNA sequence: TGTGCCAGCAGTTTTAGCACGGGGGGGCTTAGTGAGCAGTTCTTC. Translated, it gives CASSFSTGGLSEQFF.

The chain carries TRBV4-3 and TRBJ1-2; no definite D call. The CDR3 length is 14 residues. Germline lookup yields CDR1 LGHNA and CDR2 YSLEER. The germline V and J ends were trimmed by 0 bases and 2 bases, with 7 bases remaining between them. CDR3 protein: CASSQDKQNYGYTF. In nucleotides, the CDR3 is TGCGCCAGCAGCCAAGATAAACAGAACTATGGCTACACCTTC.

This clone was counted only a few times. The chain's CDR3 is CASSEKGTGGADTQYF. DNA for the CDR3: TGTGCCAGCAGTGAAAAAGGGACAGGGGGCGCAGATACGCAGTATTTT. This chain uses TRBV6-4 with TRBJ2-3; 12 bases fit TRBD1. Looked up from germline, CDR1 is MRHNA and CDR2 is SNTAGT. With V trimmed by 3 bases and J by 4 bases, 5 bases remained unmatched. This CDR3 has 16 amino acids.

The V call is TRBV27, the J call TRBJ2-5, with D tentatively TRBD1 (6 bases). CDR1 MNHEY and CDR2 SMNVEV come from the germline V gene (reference sequence). Trimming removed 4 bases from V and 1 base from J, with 13 bases in between. The CDR3 is 15 amino acids. Written as DNA, the CDR3 is TGTGCCAGCAGTTCCCCTGACAGGTTCCAAGAGACCCAGTACTTC. Protein: CASSSPDRFQETQYF.

The V call is TRBV7-9, the J call TRBJ1-5; tentatively, D is TRBD1 (5 bases). The CDR3 length is 15 residues. Germline CDR1 reads SEHNR; CDR2 reads FQNEAQ (reference sequence). V was trimmed by 1 base and J by 9 bases, leaving 16 bases between them. CDR3 DNA: TGTGCCAGCAGCTTAGACGGGGGAACCCACCGGCCCCAGCATTTT. Amino acid sequence: CASSLDGGTHRPQHF. The whole variable domain, remainder taken from reference TRBV7-9 and TRBJ1-5, is DTGVSQNPRHKITKRGQNVTFRCDPISEHNRLYWYRQTLGQGPEFLTYFQNEAQLEKSRLLSDRFSAERPKGSFSTLEIQRTEQGDSAMYLCASSLDGGTHRPQHFGDGTRLSIL.

The CDR3 sequence: CASSLFSYRGAYEQYF. The CDR3 coding sequence is TGTGCCAGCAGTTTATTTTCGTACAGGGGAGCCTACGAGCAGTACTTC. This chain connects TRBV28 to TRBJ2-7, with 7 bases aligning to TRBD1. The germline V gene encodes CDR1 MDHEN and CDR2 SYDVKM. This CDR3 region has 16 residues. The V gene end was trimmed by 1 base and the J gene end by 2 bases; junction bases not matched to a gene: 8.

This chain links TRBV9 with TRBJ1-5; no reliable D call. Trimming shortened V by 0 bases and J by 9 bases, and 16 bases separated the two germline ends. Germline V lookup: CDR1 SGDLS, CDR2 YYNGEE. This CDR3 is 15 amino acids long. DNA for the CDR3: TGTGCCAGCAGCGTAGACGGAGGCAGCCAGAGGCCCCAGCATTTT. Encoded protein: CASSVDGGSQRPQHF. Full variable domain (missing parts from reference TRBV9 and TRBJ1-5): DSGVTQTPKHLITATGQRVTLRCSPRSGDLSVYWYQQSLDQGLQFLIQYYNGEERAKGNILERFSAQQFPDLHSELNLSSLELGDSALYFCASSVDGGSQRPQHFGDGTRLSIL.

CDR3 sequence: CASTLGTGELFF. Written as DNA, the CDR3 is TGTGCCAGCACCCTCGGGACCGGGGAGCTGTTTTTT. This chain uses TRBV6-5 with TRBJ2-2, with D hard to call. The germline gives CDR1 MNHEY, CDR2 SVGAGI. The CDR3 has 12 amino acids. V dropped 7 bases and J dropped 5 bases, with 8 bases sitting between them.